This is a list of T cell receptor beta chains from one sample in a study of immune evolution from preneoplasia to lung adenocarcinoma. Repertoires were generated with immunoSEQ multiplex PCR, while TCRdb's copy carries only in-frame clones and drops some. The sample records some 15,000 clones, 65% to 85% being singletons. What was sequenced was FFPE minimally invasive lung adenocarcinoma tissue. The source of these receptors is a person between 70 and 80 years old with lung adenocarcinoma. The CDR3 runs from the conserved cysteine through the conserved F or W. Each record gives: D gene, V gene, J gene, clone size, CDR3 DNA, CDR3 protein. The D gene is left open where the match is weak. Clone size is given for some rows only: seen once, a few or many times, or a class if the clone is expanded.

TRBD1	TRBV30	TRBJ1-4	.	TGTGCCTGGGGGACAGGGGCTGAAAAACTGTTTTTT	CAWGTGAEKLFF
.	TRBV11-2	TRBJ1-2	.	TGTGCCAGCAGCCAGACGCGGGTTGGGGGCTACACCTTC	CASSQTRVGGYTF
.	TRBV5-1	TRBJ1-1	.	TGCGCCAGCAGCTTGGTGGGCGGGTTAGGCACTGAAGCTTTCTTT	CASSLVGGLGTEAFF
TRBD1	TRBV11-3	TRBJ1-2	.	TGTGCCAGCAGCCTTGATCAGGGGGCTGGCTACACCTTC	CASSLDQGAGYTF
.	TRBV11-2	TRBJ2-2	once	TGTGCCAGCAGCCCCCCACGGGGCACCGGGGAGCTGTTTTTT	CASSPPRGTGELFF
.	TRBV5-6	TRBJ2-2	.	TGTGCCAGCAGCTACCGGGGGGAGCTGTTTTTT	CASSYRGELFF
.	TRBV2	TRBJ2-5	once	TGTGCCAGCAGCGGGGAAGAGACCCAGTACTTC	CASSGEETQYF
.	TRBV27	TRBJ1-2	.	TGTGCCAGCAGTTTATTTGGTGATGGCTACACCTTC	CASSLFGDGYTF
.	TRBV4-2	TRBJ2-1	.	TGTGCCAGCAGCCAAGTTCTGGGAAGCTCCTACAATGAGCAGTTCTTC	CASSQVLGSSYNEQFF
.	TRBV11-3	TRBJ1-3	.	TGTGCCAGCAGCTTAGTCGGAAACACCATATATTTT	CASSLVGNTIYF
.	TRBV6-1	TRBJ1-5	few	TGTGCCAGCACTACCGGTGGAAATCAGCCCCAGCATTTT	CASTTGGNQPQHF
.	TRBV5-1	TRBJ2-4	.	TGCGCCAGCAGGTTGGCTTTGGGGTCCAAAAACATTCAGTACTTC	CASRLALGSKNIQYF
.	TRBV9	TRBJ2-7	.	TGTGCCAGCAGCGTAGGTATTAGCTCCTACGAGCAGTACTTC	CASSVGISSYEQYF
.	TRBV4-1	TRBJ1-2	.	TGCGCCAGCAGCCAAGAACAAGAGGGGCTGAATGGCTACACCTTC	CASSQEQEGLNGYTF
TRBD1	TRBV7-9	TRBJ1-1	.	TGTGCCAGCAGCTTGGGACAGGGATACACTGAAGCTTTCTTT	CASSLGQGYTEAFF
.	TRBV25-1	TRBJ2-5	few	TGTGCCAGCAGACGCGGCGTCCAAGAGACCCAGTACTTC	CASRRGVQETQYF
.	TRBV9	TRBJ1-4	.	TGTGCCAGCAGCGTAGCAGGGTTCTCTAATGAAAAACTGTTTTTT	CASSVAGFSNEKLFF
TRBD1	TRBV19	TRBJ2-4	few	TGTGCCAGTAAAGGGACAGGGATAAACATTCAGTACTTC	CASKGTGINIQYF
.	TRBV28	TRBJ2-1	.	TGTGCCAGCAGTTTAGGACATAAAGACAATGAGCAGTTCTTC	CASSLGHKDNEQFF
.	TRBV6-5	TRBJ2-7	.	TGTGCCAGCAGTTACTCGGTCTTCGGCGGGTCCTACGAGCAGTACTTC	CASSYSVFGGSYEQYF
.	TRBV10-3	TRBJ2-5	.	TGTGCCACCCAGGGTGGCGAGACCCAGTACTTC	CATQGGETQYF
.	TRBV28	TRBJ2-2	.	TGTGCCAGCAGCCCGTATAGGGGCGCGGTGGGAACCGGGGAGCTGTTTTTT	CASSPYRGAVGTGELFF
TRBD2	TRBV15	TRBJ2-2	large	TGTGCCACCAGCAGAGAGACTAGCGGGAGAGGGACCGGGGAGCTGTTTTTT	CATSRETSGRGTGELFF
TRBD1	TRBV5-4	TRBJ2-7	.	TGTGCCAGCAGCTTGGCCTCATCCGGACAGGGCAAATACGAGCAGTACTTC	CASSLASSGQGKYEQYF
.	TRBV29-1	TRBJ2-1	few	TGCAGCGTTGGCTGGCAGTTGAGTGAGCAGTTCTTC	CSVGWQLSEQFF
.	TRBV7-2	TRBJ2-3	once	TGTGCCAGCAGCTTAGGGGCGGGCGCTAGCACAGATACGCAGTATTTT	CASSLGAGASTDTQYF
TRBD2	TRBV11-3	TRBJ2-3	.	TGTGCCAGCAGCCCCGGACTAGCGCTCACAGATACGCAGTATTTT	CASSPGLALTDTQYF
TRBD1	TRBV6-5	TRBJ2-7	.	TGTGCCAGCAGCCGGGACAGTACCTACGAGCAGTACTTC	CASSRDSTYEQYF
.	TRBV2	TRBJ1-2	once	TGTGCCAGCAGTGAGCACTATGGCTACACCTTC	CASSEHYGYTF
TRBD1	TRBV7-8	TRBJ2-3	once	TGTGCCAGCAGCCTACAGGGGGCAGGAACAGATACGCAGTATTTT	CASSLQGAGTDTQYF
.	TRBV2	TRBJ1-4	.	TGTGCCAGCAGTGGTGTGGGAGAAAAACTGTTTTTT	CASSGVGEKLFF
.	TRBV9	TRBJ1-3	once	TGTGCCAGCACCGGAATTACTCAGGCTAAAGGAAACACCATATATTTT	CASTGITQAKGNTIYF
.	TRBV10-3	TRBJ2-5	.	TGTGCCATCAGTGAGTCCGGGGAGACCCAGTACTTC	CAISESGETQYF
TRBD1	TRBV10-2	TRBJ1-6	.	TGCGCCAGCAGTGAGTCGTGGACAGGGGACTATAATTCACCCCTCCACTTT	CASSESWTGDYNSPLHF
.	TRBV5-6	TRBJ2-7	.	TGTGCCAGCAGCTTGAGGATCCGTACCTACGAGCAGTACTTC	CASSLRIRTYEQYF
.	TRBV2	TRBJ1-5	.	TGTGCCAGCAGTAAAGTGCCGGGGCCCCAGCATTTT	CASSKVPGPQHF
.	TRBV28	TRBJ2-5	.	TGTGCCAGCAGTACCAATCGTCAGGGGGGTGAGACCCAGTACTTC	CASSTNRQGGETQYF
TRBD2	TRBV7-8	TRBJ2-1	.	TGTGCCAGCAGCTCGACTAGCACGAGCTCCTACAATGAGCAGTTCTTC	CASSSTSTSSYNEQFF
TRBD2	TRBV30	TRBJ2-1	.	TGTGCCTGGAGTTCCGCTAGCGGGGGGGCCCAGTTCTTC	CAWSSASGGAQFF
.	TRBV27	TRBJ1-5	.	TGTGCCAGTTGGAGGTCGAAGGATCAGCCCCAGCATTTT	CASWRSKDQPQHF
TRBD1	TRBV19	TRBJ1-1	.	TGTGCCAGTAGTATGGCGGACAGGGGGGGAGTAATGAACACTGAAGCTTTCTTT	CASSMADRGGVMNTEAFF
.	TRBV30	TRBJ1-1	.	TGTGCCTGGGGAACATCGCTGGGATCCACTGAAGCTTTCTTT	CAWGTSLGSTEAFF
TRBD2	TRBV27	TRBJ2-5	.	TGTGCCAGCAGTTTAAGGTCTAGCGGAATTTCGGAGACCCAGTACTTC	CASSLRSSGISETQYF
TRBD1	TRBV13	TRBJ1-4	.	TGTGCCAGCAGCTTAGGCGGGGACAGGGAGGACGAAAAACTGTTTTTT	CASSLGGDREDEKLFF
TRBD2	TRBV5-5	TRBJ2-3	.	TGTGCCAGCAGCTTGGTTGGCGGGGGGGCCACAGATACGCAGTATTTT	CASSLVGGGATDTQYF
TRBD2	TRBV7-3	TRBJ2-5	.	TGTGCCAGCAGCCCGGGGGGACCCATGGGAGAGACCCAGTACTTC	CASSPGGPMGETQYF
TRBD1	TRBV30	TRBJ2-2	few	TGTGCCTGGAGTGTCACAGGGGGAACCGGGGAGCTGTTTTTT	CAWSVTGGTGELFF
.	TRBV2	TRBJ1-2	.	TGTGCCAGCAGTGATGCCGGGATCGGAGGCTACACCTTC	CASSDAGIGGYTF
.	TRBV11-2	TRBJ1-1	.	TGTGCCAGCAGCTCGCGGGACACTGAAGCTTTCTTT	CASSSRDTEAFF
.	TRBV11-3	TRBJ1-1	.	TGTGCCAGCAGCCCCCGACAGAAGGGGACTGAAGCTTTCTTT	CASSPRQKGTEAFF